Detailed here is one T cell receptor beta chain. Germline-derived CDR1 and CDR2 are SEHNR and FQNEAQ (reference sequence). The CDR3 extends over 13 amino acids. V lost 3 bases and J lost 2, with 8 bases in between. The source of the sample is a study of TIL therapy for anti-PD-1-resistant metastatic lung cancer. Time point: pre-treatment sample, taken before nivolumab and TIL therapy. The libraries were made with immunoSEQ v3. Sequenced by immunoSEQ multiplex PCR; TCRdb stores in-frame clones only, minus some. This sample carries some 60,000 clones, 55% to 75% of them seen once, and the ten largest clones take 6.6%.

The chain links TRBV7-9 to TRBJ2-7; D is unclear. The receptor comes from a person aged 25 to 80 with non-small cell lung cancer. Sample: blood, taken at baseline. CDR3 DNA: TGTGCCAGCAGCTTCACTCTCCCCTACGAGCAGTACTTC. It is translated as CASSFTLPYEQYF.